These T cell receptor beta chains were read from a single sample in a study of CD8+CD57+ T cells in acquired aplastic anemia. MiXCR was run by TCRdb on the reads, yielding one entry per CDR3 protein. The sample lists about 220,000 distinct CDR3 sequences, about 37% occurring once. The sample taken for sequencing was sorted CD4+, CD8+, or CD8+CD57+ T cells (not recorded which) from PBMCs. These receptors all stem from a human donor in good health, serving as a control. Both conserved end residues are part of each CDR3. The order of the fields is V gene, CDR3 protein.

>TRBV5-1
CASSAWIGGTEAFF
>TRBV11-1
CASSLSRTSGRSVTDTQYF
>TRBV28
CASSSFKYQETQYF
>TRBV29-1
CSASIGGLAGVETQYF
>TRBV9
CASSVRDGENEKLFF
>TRBV4-2
CASSQEWTAGYGYTF
>TRBV30
CAWGTLSYEQYF
>TRBV15
CATSRDTGSNQPQHF
>TRBV20-1
CSARDSWRNTEAFF
>TRBV20-1
CSARPSNRGLNYGYTF
>TRBV20-1
CSARPSTGGTSYEQYF
>TRBV10-3
CAISSEPTDTQYF
>TRBV15
CATSRGTGFPSGANVLTF
>TRBV3-1
CASSQRDRGDYGYTF
>TRBV11-2
CASSPGTSGRRTDTQYF
>TRBV2
CASSDLRGEVTEAFF
>TRBV15
CATSRVGGSNTEAFF
>TRBV2
CASSPPGQGIYEQYF
>TRBV24-1
CATSDLSGQPQHF
>TRBV19
CASSMAQGINEKLFF
>TRBV25-1
CASRDRVYNEQFF
>TRBV20-1
CSASRTGAQPQHF
>TRBV29-1
CSVDVPRAYNYGYTF
>TRBV24-1
CATTGGVWDNEQFF
>TRBV25-1
CASSPPTFWGDSYEQYF
>TRBV15
CATSRDRVDEQYF
>TRBV7-9
CASSSDSSTGELFF
>TRBV7-2
CASSLDPSGGVETQYF
>TRBV12-5
CASGSDRAPTREKLFF
>TRBV4-1
CASSQDLSRGINQPQHF
>TRBV7-2
CASSLMGHETQYF
>TRBV20-1
CSARDEQGARMEETQYF
>TRBV29-1
CSATQSSYEQYF
>TRBV11-2
CASSFDIGTGELFF